One and the same sample provided the 13 T cell receptor beta chains below, sequenced in a study of response to subunit inactivated influenza vaccine. TCRdb itself ran the RT-PCR reads through MiXCR, one entry per CDR3 protein. This table holds about 240,000 distinct CDR3 sequences, 9% to 15% found once. Source: non-naive T cells sorted from PBMCs, taken roughly 2 weeks before vaccination. The receptor source for this set is a man in his forties or fifties who received an inactivated influenza vaccine.

The chain employs TRBV7-2 and TRBJ2-7; 13 bases align to TRBD2. CDR3 size: 14 residues. Looked up from germline, CDR1 is SGHTA and CDR2 is FQGNSA. V shed 5 bases, J shed 6 bases, and the junction held 4 bases outside the gene matches. CDR3 DNA: TGTGCCAGCAGCCGGGGGACTAGCGGGACCGAGCAGTACTTC. It is translated as CASSRGTSGTEQYF.

This clonotype was observed a few times. The chain recombines TRBV20-1 with TRBJ1-4; a possible D gene is TRBD1 (6 bases). Germline CDR1 and CDR2: DFQATT and SNEGSKA (reference sequence). The CDR3 spans 16 residues. Trimming shortened V by 5 bases and J by 1 base, and 17 bases separated the two germline ends. This CDR3 is CSAPRGGRGTNEKLFF. The CDR3 DNA reads TGCAGTGCTCCACGGGGGGGGCGAGGAACTAATGAAAAACTGTTTTTT.

Many counts were recorded for this clonotype. This chain uses TRBV2 with TRBJ2-5; 9 bases fit TRBD1. The trim removed 5 bases at V and 5 bases at J, leaving 3 bases unmatched. Per the germline V gene, CDR1 is SNHLY and CDR2 is FYNNEI. The CDR3 consists of 13 residues. The CDR3 nucleotides read TGTGCCAGCAGTTGGGGACAGGGCGAGACCCAGTACTTC. Its translation is CASSWGQGETQYF.

This clonotype was detected a few times. The CDR3 sequence: CSASGLGRADTQYF. The CDR3 region has the DNA TGCAGTGCCTCTGGACTAGGGAGGGCAGATACGCAGTATTTT. The chain has TRBV20-1 and TRBJ2-3, with 7 bases identical to TRBD2. Germline CDR1 reads DFQATT; CDR2 reads SNEGSKA (reference sequence). CDR3 length: 14 residues. With V trimmed by 6 bases and J by 4 bases, 10 bases remained unmatched.

This clonotype showed up many times. The chain carries TRBV12-3 or TRBV12-4 and TRBJ2-7; D is ambiguous. The CDR3 has 13 residues. Deletions cut 7 bases from V and 3 bases from J, with 13 bases between. The CDR3 sequence is CASTPDGVYEQYF. The CDR3 nucleotides read TGTGCCAGCACCCCAGATGGGGTCTACGAGCAGTACTTC.

V is TRBV7-9 and J is TRBJ2-1, with TRBD1 matching 9 bases. The J segment lost 8 bases and the V segment lost 4 bases, leaving 6 bases of the junction unmatched. CDR1 is SEHNR and CDR2 is FQNEAQ in the germline V gene (reference sequence). The CDR3 contains 14 residues. The CDR3 DNA is TGTGCCAGCAGCTCGACAGGGGGTAGCGATGAGCAGTTCTTC. This translates into CASSSTGGSDEQFF. Combining the CDR3 with reference TRBV7-9 and TRBJ2-1 gives the whole variable domain DTGVSQNPRHKITKRGQNVTFRCDPISEHNRLYWYRQTLGQGPEFLTYFQNEAQLEKSRLLSDRFSAERPKGSFSTLEIQRTEQGDSAMYLCASSSTGGSDEQFFGPGTRLTVL.

The chain uses TRBV6-1 and TRBJ1-5, with 9 nucleotides matching TRBD1. The germline gives CDR1 MNHNS, CDR2 SASEGT. V was clipped by 5 bases and J by 4 bases; unmatched bases: 9. This CDR3 spans 16 amino acids. CDR3 in amino acids: CASSKTGTGKNQPQHF. Here the CDR3 DNA reads TGTGCCAGCAGTAAAACCGGGACAGGGAAAAATCAGCCCCAGCATTTT.

The chain couples TRBV20-1 to TRBJ2-5; 11 bases map to TRBD2. The CDR3 is 15 amino acids. V shed 1 base, J shed 3 bases, and the junction held 4 bases outside the gene matches. Per the germline V gene, CDR1 is DFQATT and CDR2 is SNEGSKA (reference sequence). CDR3 amino acids: CSARAGSGGEETQYF. The CDR3 DNA follows: TGCAGTGCTAGAGCGGGTAGCGGGGGGGAAGAGACCCAGTACTTC.

The chain links TRBV5-1 to TRBJ1-1; D is unresolved. Trimming pared 0 bases from V and 5 bases from J, leaving 11 bases between. The CDR3 consists of 14 residues. The V gene's germline CDR1 is SGHRS and CDR2 YFSETQ. DNA of the CDR3: TGCGCCAGCAGCTTGGCCAAGGGAAGGACTGAAGCTTTCTTT. This codes for CASSLAKGRTEAFF.

This clonotype was counted ten times or more. This chain connects TRBV5-8 to TRBJ2-6; no clear D. Per the germline V gene, CDR1 is SGHTS and CDR2 is YDEGEE. This CDR3 region has 14 residues. Trimming removed 0 bases at V and 2 bases at J, with 3 bases between. CDR3 loop: CASSLGPGANVLTF. CDR3 nucleotide sequence: TGTGCCAGCAGCTTGGGTCCTGGGGCCAACGTCCTGACTTTC.

Ten or more counts support this clonotype. The chain couples TRBV24-1 to TRBJ2-5; 7 bases fit TRBD1. This CDR3 spans 14 amino acids. CDR1 is KGHDR, CDR2 SFDVKD, per germline. V shed 4 bases and J 4 bases; nucleotides not matched to a gene: 5. CDR3 in amino acids: CATSDPGTAETQYF. CDR3 sequence (DNA): TGTGCCACCAGTGACCCCGGGACAGCAGAGACCCAGTACTTC.

J is TRBJ2-1 and V is TRBV9; 14 nucleotides line up with TRBD2. J was trimmed by 1 base and V by 0 bases; bases with no gene match: 9. CDR3 length equals 20 residues. Per the germline V gene, CDR1 is SGDLS and CDR2 is YYNGEE. CDR3 region: CASSVGGGTSGSSSYNEQFF. The DNA of the CDR3 is TGTGCCAGCAGCGTAGGTGGGGGGACTAGCGGGAGTTCGTCCTACAATGAGCAGTTCTTC.

The rearrangement uses TRBV5-1 and TRBJ2-5; 7 bases map to TRBD2. Germline CDR1 is SGHRS and CDR2 is YFSETQ. The J segment lost 2 bases and the V segment lost 3 bases, leaving 10 bases of the junction unmatched. The CDR3 is made up of 16 amino acids. CDR3 region: CASSSNPGGVQETQYF. CDR3 DNA sequence: TGCGCCAGCAGCTCCAACCCTGGGGGGGTTCAAGAGACCCAGTACTTC.